A selection of T cell receptor beta chains follows, all from one sample in a study of shared clonotypes between healthy human individuals. Assay used: immunoSEQ multiplex PCR; TCRdb lists only in-frame clones, some missing. The data contain about 1.1 million clones, 70% to 80% of them seen just once; the ten biggest clones take up about 0.89%. Sample: memory CD4+ T cells from PBMCs. The source of these receptors is a man aged 18 to 29 in good health. Some clones in this sample may be carry-over from other donors' samples. CDR3s include the opening cysteine and the closing phenylalanine or tryptophan. Each record gives: J gene, D gene, V gene, clone size, CDR3 DNA, CDR3 protein. A D gene is named only where the DNA matches it firmly. Expanded clones are given a class, and other clones once, few, many or no size at all.

j_call: TRBJ2-7; d_call: NA; v_call: TRBV6-5; clone_size: NA; cdr3_nt: TGTGCCAGCAGTTACAGGGCTAGCGTAAGCTACGAGCAGTACTTC; cdr3_aa: CASSYRASVSYEQYF
j_call: TRBJ1-2; d_call: NA; v_call: TRBV11-2; clone_size: NA; cdr3_nt: TGTGCCAGCAAGGCTATCGACTATGGCTACACCTTC; cdr3_aa: CASKAIDYGYTF
j_call: TRBJ2-7; d_call: TRBD2; v_call: TRBV29-1; clone_size: NA; cdr3_nt: TGCAGCGTGAGACTAGCGGCGTTCTCCTACGAGCAGTACTTC; cdr3_aa: CSVRLAAFSYEQYF
j_call: TRBJ2-3; d_call: NA; v_call: TRBV5-8; clone_size: NA; cdr3_nt: TGTGCCAGCAGCCCCTTGGAAACGCAGTATTTT; cdr3_aa: CASSPLETQYF
j_call: TRBJ2-5; d_call: TRBD2; v_call: TRBV5-6; clone_size: NA; cdr3_nt: TGTGCCAGCAGCTTGACTACTAGCGGGAGGGCCATCCAGTACTTC; cdr3_aa: CASSLTTSGRAIQYF
j_call: TRBJ2-3; d_call: NA; v_call: TRBV6-5; clone_size: NA; cdr3_nt: TGTGCCAGCAGTCATGGACTGCAGAGCACAGATACGCAGTATTTT; cdr3_aa: CASSHGLQSTDTQYF
j_call: TRBJ1-5; d_call: NA; v_call: TRBV10-3; clone_size: NA; cdr3_nt: TGTGCCATCAGTGGTGGGAGTCCGTATAGCAATCAGCCCCAGCATTTT; cdr3_aa: CAISGGSPYSNQPQHF
j_call: TRBJ1-5; d_call: NA; v_call: TRBV5-1; clone_size: NA; cdr3_nt: TGCGCCAGCAGCTTGGACAATAGCAATCAGCCCCAGCATTTT; cdr3_aa: CASSLDNSNQPQHF
j_call: TRBJ2-5; d_call: NA; v_call: TRBV6-1; clone_size: NA; cdr3_nt: TGTGCCAGCAGTGAAGCGCACGGAAGTCAAGAGACCCAGTACTTC; cdr3_aa: CASSEAHGSQETQYF
j_call: TRBJ2-5; d_call: NA; v_call: TRBV29-1; clone_size: few; cdr3_nt: TGCAGCGTTAGGGACGTATCCCCAGAGACCCAGTACTTC; cdr3_aa: CSVRDVSPETQYF
j_call: TRBJ1-4; d_call: NA; v_call: TRBV6-5; clone_size: NA; cdr3_nt: TGTGCCAGCAGTTCGAGTCTTATGGCAACTAATGAAAAACTGTTTTTT; cdr3_aa: CASSSSLMATNEKLFF
j_call: TRBJ2-1; d_call: NA; v_call: TRBV5-1; clone_size: NA; cdr3_nt: TGCGCCAGCAGCTTGGGTAAACAGGGAGAGCAGTTCTTC; cdr3_aa: CASSLGKQGEQFF
j_call: TRBJ2-3; d_call: NA; v_call: TRBV5-1; clone_size: NA; cdr3_nt: TGCGCCAGCAGCTGGGGGTTGGAGACGCAGTATTTT; cdr3_aa: CASSWGLETQYF
j_call: TRBJ2-7; d_call: TRBD2; v_call: TRBV19; clone_size: NA; cdr3_nt: TGTGCCGCGGGGGACGGGAACTACGAGCAGTACTTC; cdr3_aa: CAAGDGNYEQYF
j_call: TRBJ1-2; d_call: NA; v_call: TRBV28; clone_size: NA; cdr3_nt: TGTGCCAGCAGAGTGGGGGACTCGACGATCTATTTCTCCGGCTACACCTTC; cdr3_aa: CASRVGDSTIYFSGYTF
j_call: TRBJ2-7; d_call: NA; v_call: TRBV5-1; clone_size: NA; cdr3_nt: TGCGCCAGCAGCTTGGATCGGCTAGGGGGACGATTCGGCTTCTACGAGCAGTACTTC; cdr3_aa: CASSLDRLGGRFGFYEQYF
j_call: TRBJ2-7; d_call: TRBD2; v_call: TRBV7-6; clone_size: NA; cdr3_nt: TGTGCCAGCAGCTTAGCGGGGGGGGTAAGCGAGCAGTACTTC; cdr3_aa: CASSLAGGVSEQYF
j_call: TRBJ1-1; d_call: TRBD1; v_call: TRBV5-6; clone_size: NA; cdr3_nt: TGTGCCAGCAGACAGACAGGGGGCAACTCTGAAGCTTTCTTT; cdr3_aa: CASRQTGGNSEAFF
j_call: TRBJ2-6; d_call: NA; v_call: TRBV7-2; clone_size: NA; cdr3_nt: TGTGCCAGCAGCCACCAGGACTCTGGGGCCAACGTCCTGACTTTC; cdr3_aa: CASSHQDSGANVLTF
j_call: TRBJ2-7; d_call: NA; v_call: TRBV5-1; clone_size: NA; cdr3_nt: TGCGCCAGCACGGACGGACCCTACGAGCAGTACTTC; cdr3_aa: CASTDGPYEQYF
j_call: TRBJ2-1; d_call: NA; v_call: TRBV11-2; clone_size: NA; cdr3_nt: TGTGCCAGCAGCTTAGATCCCCGTGGGAGCTCCTACAATGAGCAGTTCTTC; cdr3_aa: CASSLDPRGSSYNEQFF
j_call: TRBJ2-4; d_call: NA; v_call: TRBV29-1; clone_size: NA; cdr3_nt: TGCAGCGTAAGACACGTAGCCAAAAACATTCAGTACTTC; cdr3_aa: CSVRHVAKNIQYF
j_call: TRBJ1-3; d_call: NA; v_call: TRBV11-2; clone_size: NA; cdr3_nt: TGTGCCAGCAGGGGGACGACGGGGCGACCTGGGGGAAACACCATATATTTT; cdr3_aa: CASRGTTGRPGGNTIYF
j_call: TRBJ2-5; d_call: NA; v_call: TRBV11-2; clone_size: few; cdr3_nt: TGTGCCAGCAGCTTAGACGGCCTGGAGACCCAGTACTTC; cdr3_aa: CASSLDGLETQYF
j_call: TRBJ2-3; d_call: TRBD2; v_call: TRBV9; clone_size: NA; cdr3_nt: TGTGCCAGCAGCGTAGCTGGGTCTAGCGGGCAAGATACGCAGTATTTT; cdr3_aa: CASSVAGSSGQDTQYF
j_call: TRBJ1-5; d_call: NA; v_call: TRBV5-1; clone_size: NA; cdr3_nt: TGCGCCAGCAGCCTGGGGGATGGCAATCAGCCCCAGCATTTT; cdr3_aa: CASSLGDGNQPQHF
j_call: TRBJ1-1; d_call: TRBD1; v_call: TRBV4-1; clone_size: NA; cdr3_nt: TGCGCCAGCAGCCAAGATGGTGCAGGGGGCGTGGACACTGAAGCTTTCTTT; cdr3_aa: CASSQDGAGGVDTEAFF
j_call: TRBJ1-2; d_call: TRBD1; v_call: TRBV18; clone_size: NA; cdr3_nt: TGTGCCAGCTCTCCGGGACAGGGTCCTGGCTACACCTTC; cdr3_aa: CASSPGQGPGYTF
j_call: TRBJ2-6; d_call: TRBD1; v_call: TRBV5-1; clone_size: NA; cdr3_nt: TGCGCCAGCAGCTTGGGCCGATGGACAGGGGCCGGGGCCAACGTCCTGACTTTC; cdr3_aa: CASSLGRWTGAGANVLTF
j_call: TRBJ1-5; d_call: NA; v_call: TRBV2; clone_size: NA; cdr3_nt: TGTGCCAGCACGAGGGAAGACACTTATCAGCCCCAGCATTTT; cdr3_aa: CASTREDTYQPQHF